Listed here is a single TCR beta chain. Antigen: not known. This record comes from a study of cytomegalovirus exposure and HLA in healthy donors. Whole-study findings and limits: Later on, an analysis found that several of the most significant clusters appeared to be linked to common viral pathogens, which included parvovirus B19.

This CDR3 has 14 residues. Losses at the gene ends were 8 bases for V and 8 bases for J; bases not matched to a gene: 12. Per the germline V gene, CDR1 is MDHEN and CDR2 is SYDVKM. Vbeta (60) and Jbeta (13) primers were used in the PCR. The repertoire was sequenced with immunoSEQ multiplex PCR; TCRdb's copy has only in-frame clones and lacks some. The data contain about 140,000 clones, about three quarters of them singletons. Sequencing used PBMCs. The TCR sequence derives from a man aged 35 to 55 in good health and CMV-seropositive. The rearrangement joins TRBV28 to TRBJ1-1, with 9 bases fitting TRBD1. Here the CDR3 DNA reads TGTGCCAGCCCGCCCCCGGGACAGGGAGTCGAAGCTTTCTTT. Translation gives CASPPPGQGVEAFF.